Listed below are T cell receptor beta chains from one sample, sequenced in a study of T-cell reconstitution after alpha-beta-depleted transplantation in children. TCRdb re-called the PCR reads through MiXCR, storing one row per CDR3 protein. The sample lists about 690,000 distinct CDR3 sequences, around a sixth occurring once. This specimen consisted of PBMCs from the stem cell graft donor, obtained from the stem cell graft. The origin of the receptors is a human donor who donated a stem cell graft to a child with acute myeloid leukemia. CDR3s leave out the opening cysteine and the closing phenylalanine or tryptophan. The order of the fields is clone size, V gene, CDR3 protein. Rows may omit the clone size; those that give it use once, few, many or a size class.

abundance: NA
v_gene: TRBV12-3/TRBV12-4
CDR3aa: ASSGRDRGRNEQY

abundance: few
v_gene: TRBV7-9
CDR3aa: ASSLGRVSEVETQY

abundance: once
v_gene: TRBV4-2
CDR3aa: ASSQERRGTNEKLF

abundance: NA
v_gene: TRBV28
CDR3aa: AIGPGTANEQF

abundance: NA
v_gene: TRBV19
CDR3aa: ATSYRGNTGELF

abundance: many
v_gene: TRBV20-1
CDR3aa: SARIVATPNQPQH

abundance: NA
v_gene: TRBV12-3/TRBV12-4
CDR3aa: ASSLKVAHGYT

abundance: NA
v_gene: TRBV7-8
CDR3aa: ASSSTGVNYEQY

abundance: few
v_gene: TRBV7-2
CDR3aa: ASATGLGVGQTLH

abundance: few
v_gene: TRBV28
CDR3aa: ASSLPTGFNEKLF

abundance: few
v_gene: TRBV7-2
CDR3aa: ASSLALAGGLRTGELF

abundance: many
v_gene: TRBV12-3/TRBV12-4
CDR3aa: ASRVRYTEAF

abundance: NA
v_gene: TRBV7-9
CDR3aa: ASSSQTEVAGAGELF

abundance: NA
v_gene: TRBV27
CDR3aa: ASSPRTVNTGELF

abundance: many
v_gene: TRBV9
CDR3aa: ASSPGGLAIHEQY

abundance: few
v_gene: TRBV12-3/TRBV12-4
CDR3aa: ASSSGTSGRASEQF

abundance: many
v_gene: TRBV7-2
CDR3aa: ASSLVGTASTDTQY

abundance: few
v_gene: TRBV6-5
CDR3aa: ASSYSLVEGENGYT

abundance: few
v_gene: TRBV5-1
CDR3aa: ASSDRLQETQY

abundance: NA
v_gene: TRBV5-1
CDR3aa: ASSPTGAWGTEAF

abundance: NA
v_gene: TRBV7-9
CDR3aa: ASSLPPTGAYEQY

abundance: many
v_gene: TRBV5-1
CDR3aa: ASSLLTGAFYEQY

abundance: NA
v_gene: TRBV7-3
CDR3aa: ASSLSQGPGYEQY

abundance: many
v_gene: TRBV20-1
CDR3aa: SARDSGQGTPTQY

abundance: many
v_gene: TRBV20-1
CDR3aa: SAIRGQGNYEQY

abundance: few
v_gene: TRBV30
CDR3aa: AWTGLGYEQY

abundance: few
v_gene: TRBV7-8
CDR3aa: ASSSRDSTNTEAF

abundance: many
v_gene: TRBV20-1
CDR3aa: SARDPGGSEKLF

abundance: NA
v_gene: TRBV20-1
CDR3aa: SARDPGTGVGYGYT

abundance: many
v_gene: TRBV29-1
CDR3aa: SVEAASGGTQY

abundance: NA
v_gene: TRBV5-6
CDR3aa: ASSLVGRYEQY

abundance: many
v_gene: TRBV20-1
CDR3aa: SAPEGGRTDTQY

abundance: NA
v_gene: TRBV11-2
CDR3aa: ASSLDDYYNEQF

abundance: NA
v_gene: TRBV15
CDR3aa: ATSRDGRGTTDTQY

abundance: NA
v_gene: TRBV7-2
CDR3aa: ASSLVGTGPHEQY

abundance: NA
v_gene: TRBV2
CDR3aa: ASTDGQAMNTEAF

abundance: NA
v_gene: TRBV24-1
CDR3aa: ATSAGDGAPGELF

abundance: many
v_gene: TRBV29-1
CDR3aa: SVMTGAGGNTIY

abundance: NA
v_gene: TRBV21-1
CDR3aa: ASLSGTTDGYT

abundance: many
v_gene: TRBV20-1
CDR3aa: SVSRSHRIMNTEAF